The entry below describes one TCR beta chain. Its antigen is not identified. Sequenced by immunoSEQ multiplex PCR; TCRdb stores in-frame clones only, minus some. This sample has about 1.5 million clones, with roughly 98% found just once. CDR1 is LNHDA, CDR2 SQIVND, per germline (reference sequence). The CDR3 loop spans 13 amino acids. The V end was cut by 6 bases, the J end by 5 bases, with 11 bases between. The sample originates from a study of shared clonotypes between healthy human individuals. Findings and limits, study-wide: Researchers sampled blood only, noting tissue repertoires likely differ. All-four-donor shared clonotypes had higher generation probabilities than non-shared clonotypes did. Although depth was large, rarefaction showed that sequencing of the sorted subsets was incomplete. Naive CD4 clonotype sharing across a handful of donors was approximately 5%.

Sequencing used naive CD4+ T cells sorted from blood. Specified subset: CD45RA+ positively selected. This clonotype originated in a man younger than 40 in good health. The rearrangement joins TRBV19 to TRBJ1-5; D uncertain. The CDR3 region has the DNA TGTGCCAGTAGCCCCCAAAAATATCAGCCCCAGCATTTT. Encoded protein: CASSPQKYQPQHF.